The TCR beta chain described here comes from a study of radiation and T cells in renal cell carcinoma. Clones were read by immunoSEQ multiplex PCR, and TCRdb kept only the in-frame ones, dropping some. The repertoire includes 120,000 to 150,000 clones, 80% to 90% of them detected once, and 15% to 20% sits in the top ten. Deletions cut 3 bases from V and 8 bases from J, with 8 bases between. CDR1 and CDR2 (germline): SGHRS, YFSETQ. CDR3 length equals 11 residues. Described time point: blood 4 weeks post-SBRT, at nephrectomy. Described treatment: 15 Gy SBRT to primary tumor, nephrectomy 4 weeks later. This specimen consisted of blood, obtained from a patient whose treatment included radiotherapy and nephrectomy. The chain joins TRBV5-1 to TRBJ1-1; D unresolved. The TCR was taken from a woman aged 45-59 years with renal cell carcinoma. The CDR3 DNA follows: TGCGCCAGCAGCTGGAGAGACGAAGCTTTCTTT. Residues: CASSWRDEAFF.